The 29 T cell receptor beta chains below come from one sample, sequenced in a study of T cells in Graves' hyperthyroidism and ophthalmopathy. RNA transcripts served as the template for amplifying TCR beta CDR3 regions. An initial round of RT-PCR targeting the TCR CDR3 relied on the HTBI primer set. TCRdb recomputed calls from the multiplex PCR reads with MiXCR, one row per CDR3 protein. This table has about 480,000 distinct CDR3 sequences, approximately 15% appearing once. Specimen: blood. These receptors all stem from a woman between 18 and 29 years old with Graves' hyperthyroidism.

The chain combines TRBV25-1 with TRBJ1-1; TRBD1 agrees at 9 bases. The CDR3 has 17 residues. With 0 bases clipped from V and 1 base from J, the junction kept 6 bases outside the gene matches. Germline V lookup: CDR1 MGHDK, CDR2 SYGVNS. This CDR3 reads CASSEYKTGGRNTEAFF. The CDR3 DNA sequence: TGTGCCAGCAGTGAATATAAGACAGGGGGTAGGAACACTGAAGCTTTCTTT.

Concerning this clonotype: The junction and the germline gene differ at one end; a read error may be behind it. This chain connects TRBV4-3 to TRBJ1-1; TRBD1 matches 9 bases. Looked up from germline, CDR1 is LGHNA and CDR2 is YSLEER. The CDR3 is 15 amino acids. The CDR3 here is CASRVPGTGNNEAFF. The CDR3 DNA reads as TGCGCCAGCAGGGTCCCCGGGACAGGGAACAATGAAGCTTTCTTT.

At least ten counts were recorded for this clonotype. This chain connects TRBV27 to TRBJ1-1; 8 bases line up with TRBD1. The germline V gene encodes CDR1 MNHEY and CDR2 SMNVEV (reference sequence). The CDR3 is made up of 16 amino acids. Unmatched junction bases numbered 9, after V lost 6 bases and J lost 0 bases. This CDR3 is CASSLRQGRMNTEAFF. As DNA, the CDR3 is TGTGCCAGCAGCCTTAGACAGGGGAGGATGAACACTGAAGCTTTCTTT.

As DNA, the CDR3 is TGCGCCAGCAGTGGAGGACAGGGGGCCTCCTACGAGCAGTACTTC. Protein sequence: CASSGGQGASYEQYF. The V gene is TRBV10-2, the J gene TRBJ2-7; TRBD1 aligns across 11 bases. The CDR3 has 15 residues. Unmatched junction bases numbered 2, after V lost 4 bases and J lost 0 bases. CDR1 and CDR2 (germline): WSHSY, SAAADI.

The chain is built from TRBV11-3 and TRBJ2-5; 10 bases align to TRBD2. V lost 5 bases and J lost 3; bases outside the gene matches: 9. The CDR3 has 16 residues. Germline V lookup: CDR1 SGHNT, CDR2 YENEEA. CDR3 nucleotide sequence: TGTGCCAGCAGCGCTTCTAGCGGGAGCGGGGAAGAGACCCAGTACTTC. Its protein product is CASSASSGSGEETQYF.

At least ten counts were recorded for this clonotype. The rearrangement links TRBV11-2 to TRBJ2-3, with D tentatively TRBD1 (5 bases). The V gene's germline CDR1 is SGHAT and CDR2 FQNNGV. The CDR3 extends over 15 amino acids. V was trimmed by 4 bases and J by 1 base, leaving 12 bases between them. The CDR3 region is CASSSRQKRTDTQYF. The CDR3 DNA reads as TGTGCCAGCAGCTCACGACAGAAGCGCACAGATACGCAGTATTTT.

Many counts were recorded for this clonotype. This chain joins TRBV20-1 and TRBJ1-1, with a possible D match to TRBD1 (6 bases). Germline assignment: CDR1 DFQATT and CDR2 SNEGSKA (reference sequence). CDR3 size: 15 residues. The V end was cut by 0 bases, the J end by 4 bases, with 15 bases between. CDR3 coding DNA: TGCAGTGCTAGAGATCCTGGGGGCGCGGGCACTGAAGCTTTCTTT. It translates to CSARDPGGAGTEAFF.

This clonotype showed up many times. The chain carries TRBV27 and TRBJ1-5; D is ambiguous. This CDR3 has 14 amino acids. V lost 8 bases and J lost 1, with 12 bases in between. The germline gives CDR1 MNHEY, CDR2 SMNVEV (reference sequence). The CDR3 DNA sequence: TGTGCCAGCCCCGGGGAACGAAGCAATCAGCCCCAGCATTTT. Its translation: CASPGERSNQPQHF.

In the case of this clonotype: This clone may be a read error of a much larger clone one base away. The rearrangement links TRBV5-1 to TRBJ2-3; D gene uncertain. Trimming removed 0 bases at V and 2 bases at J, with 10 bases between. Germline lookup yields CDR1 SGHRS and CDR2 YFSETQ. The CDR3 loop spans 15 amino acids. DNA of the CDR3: TGCGCCAGCAGCTTGGCGGCAATAAACACAGATACGCAGTATTTT. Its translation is CASSLAAINTDTQYF.

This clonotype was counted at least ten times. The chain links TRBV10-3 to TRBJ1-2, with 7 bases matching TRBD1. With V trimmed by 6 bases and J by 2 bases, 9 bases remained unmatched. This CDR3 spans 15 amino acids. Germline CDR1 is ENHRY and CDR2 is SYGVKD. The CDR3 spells CAISRTGQTNYGYTF. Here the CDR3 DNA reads TGTGCCATCAGCCGGACAGGACAAACAAACTATGGCTACACCTTC.

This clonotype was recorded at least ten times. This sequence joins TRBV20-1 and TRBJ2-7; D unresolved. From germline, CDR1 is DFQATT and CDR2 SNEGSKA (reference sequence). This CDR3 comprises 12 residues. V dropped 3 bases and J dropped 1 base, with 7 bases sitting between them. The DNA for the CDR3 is TGCAGTGCTAGGGACGTATCCTACGAGCAGTACTTC. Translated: CSARDVSYEQYF.

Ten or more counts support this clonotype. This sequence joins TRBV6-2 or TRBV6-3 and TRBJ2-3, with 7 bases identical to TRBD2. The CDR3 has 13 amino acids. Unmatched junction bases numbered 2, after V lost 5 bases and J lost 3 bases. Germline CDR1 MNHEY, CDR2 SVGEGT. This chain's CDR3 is CASSQRETDTQYF. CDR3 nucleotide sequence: TGTGCCAGCAGTCAGCGGGAAACAGATACGCAGTATTTT.

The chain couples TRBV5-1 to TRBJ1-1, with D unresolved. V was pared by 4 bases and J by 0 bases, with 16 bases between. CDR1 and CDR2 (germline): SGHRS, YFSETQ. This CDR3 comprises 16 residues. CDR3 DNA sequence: TGCGCCAGCAGCCCCCTATCGATCGCTATGAACACTGAAGCTTTCTTT. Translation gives CASSPLSIAMNTEAFF.

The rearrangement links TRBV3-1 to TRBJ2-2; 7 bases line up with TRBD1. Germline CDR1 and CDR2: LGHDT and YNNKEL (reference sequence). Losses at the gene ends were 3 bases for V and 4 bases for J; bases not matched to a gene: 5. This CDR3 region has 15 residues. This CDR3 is CASSQIGTATGELFF. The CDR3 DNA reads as TGTGCCAGCAGCCAGATTGGGACAGCCACCGGGGAGCTGTTTTTT.

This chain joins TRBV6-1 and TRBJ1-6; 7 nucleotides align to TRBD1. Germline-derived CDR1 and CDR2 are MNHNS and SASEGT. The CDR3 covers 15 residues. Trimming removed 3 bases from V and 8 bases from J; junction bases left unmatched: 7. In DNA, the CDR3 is TGTGCCAGCAGTGACCACGGGACAGATCATTCACCCCTCCACTTT. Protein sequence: CASSDHGTDHSPLHF.

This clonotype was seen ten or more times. The CDR3 DNA reads as TGTGCCAGCAACAGGGGGCTGACTGAAGCTTTCTTT. Its translation: CASNRGLTEAFF. The chain is built from TRBV2 and TRBJ1-1; the match to TRBD1 covers 9 bases. The CDR3 spans 12 residues. Trimming removed 7 bases from V and 5 bases from J; junction bases left unmatched: 2. Germline V gene lookup returns CDR1 SNHLY and CDR2 FYNNEI.

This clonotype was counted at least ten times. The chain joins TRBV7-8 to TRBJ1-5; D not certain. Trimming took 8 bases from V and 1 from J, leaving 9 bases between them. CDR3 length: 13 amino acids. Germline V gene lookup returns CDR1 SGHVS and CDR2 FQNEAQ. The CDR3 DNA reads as TGTGCCAGCTCAGCTTGGAGCAATCAGCCCCAGCATTTT. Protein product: CASSAWSNQPQHF. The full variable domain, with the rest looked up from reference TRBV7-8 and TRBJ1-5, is GAGVSQSPRYKVAKRGQDVALRCDPISGHVSLFWYQQALGQGPEFLTYFQNEAQLDKSGLPSDRFFAERPEGSVSTLKIQRTQQEDSAVYLCASSAWSNQPQHFGDGTRLSIL.

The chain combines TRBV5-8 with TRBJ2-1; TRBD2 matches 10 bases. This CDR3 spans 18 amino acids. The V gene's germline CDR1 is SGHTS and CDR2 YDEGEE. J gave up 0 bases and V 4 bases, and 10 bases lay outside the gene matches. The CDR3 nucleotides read TGTGCCAGCAGCCGATCCGGACTAGCGGAAAGCTCCTACAATGAGCAGTTCTTC. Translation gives CASSRSGLAESSYNEQFF.

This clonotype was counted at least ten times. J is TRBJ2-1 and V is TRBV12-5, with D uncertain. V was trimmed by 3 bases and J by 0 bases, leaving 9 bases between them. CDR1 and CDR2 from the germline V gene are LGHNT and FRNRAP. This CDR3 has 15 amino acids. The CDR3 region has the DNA TGTGCTAGTGGTTTTCCTCCGAGCTCCTACAATGAGCAGTTCTTC. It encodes CASGFPPSSYNEQFF.

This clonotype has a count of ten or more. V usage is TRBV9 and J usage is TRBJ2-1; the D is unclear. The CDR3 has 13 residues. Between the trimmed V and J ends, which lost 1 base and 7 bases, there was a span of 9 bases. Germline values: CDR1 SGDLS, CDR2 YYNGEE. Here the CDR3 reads CASSVSKENEQFF. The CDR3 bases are TGTGCCAGCAGCGTATCGAAGGAGAATGAGCAGTTCTTC.

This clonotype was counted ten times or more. The CDR3 sequence: CASSYRGPQTGELFF. In DNA form, the CDR3 reads TGTGCCAGCAGTTACAGGGGGCCCCAAACCGGGGAGCTGTTTTTT. This rearrangement joins TRBV27 to TRBJ2-2, with 9 bases aligning to TRBD1. Germline CDR1 and CDR2: MNHEY and SMNVEV (reference sequence). The CDR3 sequence is 15 residues long. V lost 4 bases and J lost 5; bases outside the gene matches: 5.

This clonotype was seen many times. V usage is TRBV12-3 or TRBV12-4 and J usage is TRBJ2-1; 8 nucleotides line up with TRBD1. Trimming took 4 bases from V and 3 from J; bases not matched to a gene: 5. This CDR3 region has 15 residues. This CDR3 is CASSSGQGGYNEQFF. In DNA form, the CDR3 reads TGTGCCAGCAGTTCAGGACAGGGAGGCTACAATGAGCAGTTCTTC.

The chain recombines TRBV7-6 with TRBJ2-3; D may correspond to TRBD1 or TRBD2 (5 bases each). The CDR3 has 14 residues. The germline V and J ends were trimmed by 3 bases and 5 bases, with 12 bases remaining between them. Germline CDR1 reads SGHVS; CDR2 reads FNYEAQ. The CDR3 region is CASSLGTDRDTQYF. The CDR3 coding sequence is TGTGCCAGCAGCTTGGGGACGGATAGAGATACGCAGTATTTT.

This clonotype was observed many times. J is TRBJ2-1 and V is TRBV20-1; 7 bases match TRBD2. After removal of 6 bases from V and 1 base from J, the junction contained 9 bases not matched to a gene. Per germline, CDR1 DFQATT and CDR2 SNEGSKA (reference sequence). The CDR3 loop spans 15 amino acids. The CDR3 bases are TGCAGTGCCGTGAGGACTAGGTCTTCCTACAATGAGCAGTTCTTC. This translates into CSAVRTRSSYNEQFF.

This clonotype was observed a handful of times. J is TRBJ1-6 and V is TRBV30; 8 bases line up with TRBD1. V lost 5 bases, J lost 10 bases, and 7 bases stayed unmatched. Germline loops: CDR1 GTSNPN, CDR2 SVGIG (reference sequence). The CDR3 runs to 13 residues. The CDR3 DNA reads TGTGCCTGGGACAGGGGAAGATGGTCACCCCTCCACTTT. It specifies CAWDRGRWSPLHF.

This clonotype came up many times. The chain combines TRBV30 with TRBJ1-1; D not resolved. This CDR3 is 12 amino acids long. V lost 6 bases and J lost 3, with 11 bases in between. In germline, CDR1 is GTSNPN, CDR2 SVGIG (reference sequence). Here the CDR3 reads CACDKYDTEAFF. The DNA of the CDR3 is TGTGCCTGTGACAAGTACGACACTGAAGCTTTCTTT.

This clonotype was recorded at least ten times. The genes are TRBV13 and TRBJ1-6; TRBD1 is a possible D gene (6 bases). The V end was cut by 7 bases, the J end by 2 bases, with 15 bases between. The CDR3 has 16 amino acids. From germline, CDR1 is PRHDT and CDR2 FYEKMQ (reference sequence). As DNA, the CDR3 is TGTGCCAGCAAACAAGGGGGAATAACCTATAATTCACCCCTCCACTTT. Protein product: CASKQGGITYNSPLHF.

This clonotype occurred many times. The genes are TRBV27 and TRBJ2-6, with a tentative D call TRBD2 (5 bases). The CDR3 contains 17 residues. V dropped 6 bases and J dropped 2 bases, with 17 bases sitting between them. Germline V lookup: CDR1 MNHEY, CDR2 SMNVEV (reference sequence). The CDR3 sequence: CASSTGRREAGANVLTF. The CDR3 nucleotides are TGTGCCAGCAGCACCGGGCGACGGGAAGCTGGGGCCAACGTCCTGACTTTC. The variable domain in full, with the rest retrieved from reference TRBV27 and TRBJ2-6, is EAQVTQNPRYLITVTGKKLTVTCSQNMNHEYMSWYRQDPGLGLRQIYYSMNVEVTDKGDVPEGYKVSRKEKRNFPLILESPSPNQTSLYFCASSTGRREAGANVLTFGAGSRLTVL.

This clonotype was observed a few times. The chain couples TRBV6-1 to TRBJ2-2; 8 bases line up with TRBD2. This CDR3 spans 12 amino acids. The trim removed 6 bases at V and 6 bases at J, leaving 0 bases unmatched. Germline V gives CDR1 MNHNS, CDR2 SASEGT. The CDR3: CASRGLAGELFF. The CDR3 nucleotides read TGTGCCAGCAGGGGACTAGCCGGGGAGCTGTTTTTT.